These 21 T cell receptor beta chains originate from one sample sequenced in a study of T-cell memory formation after mild COVID-19. TCRdb itself ran the 5' RACE reads through MiXCR, one entry per CDR3 protein. The sample lists about 410,000 distinct CDR3 sequences, under 20% occurring once. The specimen sequenced was PBMCs or a T cell subset sorted from them (not recorded which). Every receptor here comes from a man in his late teens or twenties who had mild COVID-19 (a few samples of this study predate the infection). Cell type and time point are not known.

This clonotype turned up a few times. The V call is TRBV7-9, the J call TRBJ1-2; a weak D match, TRBD1 (6 bases). Between the trimmed V and J ends, which lost 1 base and 0 bases, there was a span of 15 bases. Germline assignment: CDR1 SEHNR and CDR2 FQNEAQ (reference sequence). This CDR3 has 17 amino acids. The CDR3 DNA sequence: TGTGCCAGCAGCTTAGTACCTCCGGACAGTGCTAACTATGGCTACACCTTC. It yields the protein CASSLVPPDSANYGYTF.

CDR3: CASSLAERGNTEAFF. The CDR3 DNA follows: TGTGCCAGCAGCTTGGCCGAGAGGGGGAACACTGAAGCTTTCTTT. V is TRBV5-4 and J is TRBJ1-1, with D possibly TRBD1 on 5 matching bases. V lost 0 bases and J lost 1, with 10 bases in between. Looked up from germline, CDR1 is SGHNT and CDR2 is YYREEE (reference sequence). The CDR3 totals 15 residues.

This clonotype was detected a few times. The rearrangement joins TRBV7-8 to TRBJ2-3; D gene unclear. The CDR3 covers 15 residues. CDR1 is SGHVS and CDR2 is FQNEAQ in the germline V gene. Trimming stripped 3 bases from V and 1 base from J, with 11 bases between. The CDR3, as DNA: TGTGCCAGCAGCTTTCCCCAGGCCGGCACAGATACGCAGTATTTT. It is translated as CASSFPQAGTDTQYF.

This clonotype was seen more than once but under ten times. The gene calls are TRBV7-9 and TRBJ2-3, with D possibly being TRBD1 or TRBD2 (5 bases each). There are 16 residues in the CDR3. Deletions cut 1 base from V and 4 bases from J, with 15 bases between. The germline CDR1 and CDR2 sequences are SEHNR and FQNEAQ (reference sequence). In DNA, the CDR3 is TGTGCCAGCAGCTTAGGATGGGGGACGAGCGCAGATACGCAGTATTTT. Protein: CASSLGWGTSADTQYF.

This clonotype was seen a handful of times. V gene TRBV20-1 combines with J gene TRBJ2-4, with D perhaps matching TRBD2 (7 bases). Germline V gene lookup returns CDR1 DFQATT and CDR2 SNEGSKA (reference sequence). The CDR3 is 14 residues long. The V and J ends lost 6 bases and 0 bases respectively, with 12 bases between them. The CDR3 region has the DNA TGCAGTGCGGATCGGGGGGCAGCCAAAAACATTCAGTACTTC. Protein sequence: CSADRGAAKNIQYF.

This clonotype was seen many times. V and J are TRBV5-1 and TRBJ2-3; 12 nucleotides line up with TRBD2. V trimming: 4 bases; J trimming: 1 base; junction bases outside the gene matches: 4. Germline CDR1 SGHRS, CDR2 YFSETQ. This CDR3 has 16 amino acids. This CDR3 reads CASSPSGGAGTDTQYF. The CDR3 bases are TGCGCCAGCAGCCCTAGCGGGGGGGCCGGCACAGATACGCAGTATTTT.

The genes are TRBV2 and TRBJ2-3; TRBD2 is a possible D gene (6 bases). Germline CDR1 SNHLY, CDR2 FYNNEI. V lost 4 bases to trimming and J lost 0 bases, with 11 bases between them. This CDR3 is 15 amino acids long. The CDR3 DNA follows: TGTGCCAGCAGTGTGCGGCGGGGAAGCACAGATACGCAGTATTTT. This gives the protein CASSVRRGSTDTQYF.

There are a few counts of this clonotype. J is TRBJ2-6 and V is TRBV5-1; tentatively, D is TRBD1 or TRBD2 (5 bases each). V lost 5 bases and J lost 13, with 13 bases in between. The CDR3 consists of 12 residues. Germline loops: CDR1 SGHRS, CDR2 YFSETQ. The CDR3 nucleotides read TGCGCCAGCAGGGGGGACCTTGAGGTCCTGACTTTC. As protein: CASRGDLEVLTF. Full variable domain (outside the CDR3, taken from reference TRBV5-1 and TRBJ2-6): KAGVTQTPRYLIKTRGQQVTLSCSPISGHRSVSWYQQTPGQGLQFLFEYFSETQRNKGNFPGRFSGRQFSNSRSEMNVSTLELGDSALYLCASRGDLEVLTFGAGSRLTVL.

J is TRBJ2-3 and V is TRBV7-9; D is perhaps TRBD2 (5 bases). The ends were cut back, 7 bases at V and 2 bases at J, with 16 bases in the middle. Germline-derived CDR1 and CDR2 are SEHNR and FQNEAQ (reference sequence). This CDR3 spans 15 amino acids. The CDR3 DNA follows: TGTGCCAGCAACCTAGCATCCCCTACCACAGATACGCAGTATTTT. Translating it yields CASNLASPTTDTQYF.

The chain is built from TRBV6-6 and TRBJ2-3; 8 bases are a match to TRBD2. The CDR3 runs to 16 residues. After removal of 5 bases from V and 1 base from J, the junction contained 8 bases not matched to a gene. CDR1 is MNHNY, CDR2 SVGAGI, per germline (reference sequence). CDR3 in amino acids: CASSPRGGLGTDTQYF. CDR3 nucleotide sequence: TGTGCCAGCAGTCCACGGGGGGGGCTTGGCACAGATACGCAGTATTTT.

The gene calls are TRBV7-2 and TRBJ1-5; 12 bases are a match to TRBD1. The CDR3 totals 15 residues. Germline-derived CDR1 and CDR2 are SGHTA and FQGNSA. The ends lost 3 bases at V and 6 bases at J; junction bases unmatched: 3. CDR3 sequence (DNA): TGTGCCAGCAGCTTCGGGGACAGGGGGCTTCAGCCCCAGCATTTT. This codes for CASSFGDRGLQPQHF.

This clonotype was seen more than once but under ten times. The rearrangement joins TRBV7-9 to TRBJ2-3; 8 nucleotides agree with TRBD1. The V and J ends lost 7 bases and 2 bases, in that order; junction bases with no gene match: 5. CDR1 is SEHNR and CDR2 is FQNEAQ in the germline V gene (reference sequence). CDR3 length: 14 amino acids. CDR3: CASTGQGATDTQYF. CDR3 DNA: TGTGCCAGCACCGGACAGGGAGCCACAGATACGCAGTATTTT. Full variable domain (outside the CDR3, taken from reference TRBV7-9 and TRBJ2-3): DTGVSQNPRHKITKRGQNVTFRCDPISEHNRLYWYRQTLGQGPEFLTYFQNEAQLEKSRLLSDRFSAERPKGSFSTLEIQRTEQGDSAMYLCASTGQGATDTQYFGPGTRLTVL.

V is TRBV12-5 and J is TRBJ2-7; 10 bases are a match to TRBD1. Looked up from germline, CDR1 is LGHNT and CDR2 is FRNRAP. The CDR3 covers 17 residues. With V trimmed by 6 bases and J by 1 base, 12 bases remained unmatched. The CDR3 DNA is TGTGCTAGTGGCCATGGGACAGGGGCCCGAACTTCCTACGAGCAGTACGTC. Translated, it gives CASGHGTGARTSYEQYV.

Here the CDR3 DNA reads TGTGCCAGCAGCCTACAGGGAGCCGCCGGGGAGCTGTTTTTT. This translates into CASSLQGAAGELFF. The V call is TRBV6-2 or TRBV6-3, the J call TRBJ2-2, with D perhaps TRBD1 (6 bases). In germline, CDR1 is MNHEY, CDR2 SVGEGT. The CDR3 length is 14 residues. V was clipped by 6 bases and J by 6 bases, with 14 bases between them.

This clonotype has only a few counts. V usage is TRBV5-1 and J usage is TRBJ2-1, with D perhaps TRBD2 (6 bases). Trimming removed 6 bases at V and 8 bases at J, with 12 bases between. This CDR3 has 12 residues. From germline, CDR1 is SGHRS and CDR2 YFSETQ. CDR3 in amino acids: CASKYGSHEQFF. For the CDR3, the DNA is TGCGCCAGCAAGTACGGGAGCCATGAGCAGTTCTTC. The full variable domain, its missing parts supplied by reference TRBV5-1 and TRBJ2-1, is KAGVTQTPRYLIKTRGQQVTLSCSPISGHRSVSWYQQTPGQGLQFLFEYFSETQRNKGNFPGRFSGRQFSNSRSEMNVSTLELGDSALYLCASKYGSHEQFFGPGTRLTVL.

For the CDR3, the DNA is TGTGCCAGCAACAGAATCCGGGCGTCTGGCTACACCTTC. Translation: CASNRIRASGYTF. The chain is built from TRBV2 and TRBJ1-2; no clear D gene. The CDR3 is 13 residues long. Germline V gives CDR1 SNHLY, CDR2 FYNNEI. Between the trimmed V and J ends, which lost 7 bases and 7 bases, there was a span of 16 bases.

V usage is TRBV6-5 and J usage is TRBJ2-1, with D perhaps given as TRBD1 or TRBD2 (6 bases each). The germline V and J ends were trimmed by 5 bases and 8 bases, with 19 bases remaining between them. CDR1 is MNHEY and CDR2 is SVGAGI in the germline V gene. The CDR3 has 15 amino acids. Written as DNA, the CDR3 is TGTGCCAGCAGTCCGGGGGCAGGGTCCCGCTATGAGCAGTTCTTC. This translates into CASSPGAGSRYEQFF.

This clonotype was detected a few times. The chain combines TRBV6-5 with TRBJ1-2; 7 positions match TRBD1. CDR3 length equals 13 residues. The germline gives CDR1 MNHEY, CDR2 SVGAGI. With V trimmed by 4 bases and J by 7 bases, 6 bases remained unmatched. Here the CDR3 DNA reads TGTGCCAGCAGTTCACTGACAGGGTTTGGCTACACCTTC. Translation: CASSSLTGFGYTF.

This clonotype was counted at least ten times. The chain employs TRBV6-1 and TRBJ1-1; D is undetermined. Trimming stripped 10 bases from V and 3 bases from J, with 18 bases between. This CDR3 contains 14 residues. Germline CDR1 reads MNHNS; CDR2 reads SASEGT. The CDR3: CATDSKETHTEAFF. CDR3 sequence (DNA): TGTGCCACCGACTCCAAGGAGACCCACACTGAAGCTTTCTTT.

This clonotype was seen a few times. The chain carries TRBV3-1 and TRBJ2-7, with D uncertain. V was pared by 4 bases and J by 1 base, with 5 bases between. This CDR3 contains 12 residues. Germline V lookup: CDR1 LGHDT, CDR2 YNNKEL (reference sequence). CDR3: CASSRASYEQYF. As DNA, the CDR3 is TGTGCCAGCAGCCGGGCTTCCTACGAGCAGTACTTC.

DNA of the CDR3: TGTGCCAGCAGCTTGAACGCGCCGCAGGCAGGGACTGAAGCTTTCTTT. The encoded protein is CASSLNAPQAGTEAFF. The J gene is TRBJ1-1, the V gene TRBV7-3, with a possible D match to TRBD1 (5 bases). CDR3 length equals 16 residues. V was trimmed by 3 bases and J by 5 bases, leaving 19 bases between them. From germline, CDR1 is SGHTA and CDR2 FQGTGA.